The 23 T cell receptor beta chains below all came from one sample that was sequenced in a study of blood T cells in healthy people across ages. The use of a sample-barcoded 5' primer and a J-beta primer mix characterized a second PCR of about 7 to 12 cycles. TCRdb reprocessed the 5' RACE reads via MiXCR and lists one record per CDR3 protein. The data contain 450,000 to 700,000 distinct CDR3 sequences, about 25% of them seen just once; the ten biggest clones take up about 18%. Sequencing used blood. These receptors originate from a woman aged 70-85 years in good health.

This chain uses TRBV24-1 with TRBJ2-1, with TRBD2 as a possible D gene (6 bases). The assigned J gene may be wrong: the sequence end matches TRBJ2-5 better. This CDR3 has 16 residues. Germline V CDR1 and CDR2: KGHDR, SFDVKD. The CDR3 spells CATSDPRSGGEETQYF. The CDR3 DNA is TGTGCCACCAGTGACCCTCGGTCGGGCGGGGAAGAGACCCAGTACTTC.

This clonotype was observed at least ten times. The chain joins TRBV11-1 to TRBJ2-5; 7 bases line up with TRBD1. In germline, CDR1 is SGHAT, CDR2 FQDESV (reference sequence). CDR3 size: 15 residues. Trimming took 5 bases from V and 2 from J; bases not matched to a gene: 8. The CDR3 sequence is CASSPRPGQQETQYF. The CDR3 bases are TGTGCCAGCAGCCCGAGACCGGGACAGCAAGAGACCCAGTACTTC.

V usage is TRBV4-2 and J usage is TRBJ2-1; the D gene is possibly TRBD1 (6 bases). Deletions cut 0 bases from V and 0 bases from J, with 9 bases between. The CDR3 extends over 16 amino acids. Germline CDR1 and CDR2: LGHNA and YNFKEQ. CDR3 protein: CASSQEGTSSYNEQFF. CDR3 DNA: TGTGCCAGCAGCCAAGAGGGGACAAGCTCCTACAATGAGCAGTTCTTC.

This clonotype was seen a few times. The chain recombines TRBV20-1 with TRBJ2-5; D may correspond to TRBD1 or TRBD2 (5 bases each). Trimming cost V 6 bases and J 7 bases, with 15 bases left between them. The germline V gene has CDR1 DFQATT and CDR2 SNEGSKA (reference sequence). CDR3 length equals 12 residues. CDR3 bases: TGCAGTGCCCCTTGGGGGTATGGGACCCAGTACTTC. It translates to CSAPWGYGTQYF.

The chain recombines TRBV28 with TRBJ2-7, with D unclear. CDR1 and CDR2 (germline): MDHEN, SYDVKM. Trimming removed 6 bases at V and 2 bases at J, with 11 bases between. There are 13 residues in the CDR3. Written as DNA, the CDR3 is TGTGCCAGCAGGCCCGGGTCTACCTACGAGCAGTACTTC. Amino acids: CASRPGSTYEQYF.

This clonotype was counted a few times. The gene calls are TRBV12-3 or TRBV12-4 and TRBJ1-2; D is perhaps TRBD1 (5 bases). This CDR3 comprises 13 residues. The V gene lost 3 bases and the J gene lost 5 bases, with 10 bases spanning the gap. In DNA, the CDR3 is TGTGCCAGCAGTTTCGTGGGGGTTTATGGCTACACCTTC. It yields the protein CASSFVGVYGYTF.

This chain connects TRBV29-1 to TRBJ1-1; D is unclear. The germline gives CDR1 SQVTM, CDR2 ANQGSEA. V dropped 0 bases and J dropped 4 bases, with 12 bases sitting between them. The CDR3 has 14 amino acids. For the CDR3, the DNA is TGCAGCGTTGAAGAGCGGGCGGGTTCCACTGAAGCTTTCTTT. The encoded protein is CSVEERAGSTEAFF.

The sample holds a few counts of this clonotype. The J gene is TRBJ2-5, the V gene TRBV20-1; D is unclear. The J call is in doubt because the DNA end fits TRBJ2-7 better. The CDR3 length is 11 residues. The germline CDR1 and CDR2 sequences are DFQATT and SNEGSKA (reference sequence). The CDR3 nucleotides are TGCAGTGCTAGTCGTCAACACGAGCAGTACTTC. It is translated as CSASRQHEQYF.

This chain links TRBV20-1 with TRBJ2-7; D is perhaps TRBD1 (6 bases). CDR1 DFQATT and CDR2 SNEGSKA come from the germline V gene (reference sequence). This CDR3 comprises 13 residues. The ends were cut back, 1 base at V and 0 bases at J, with 7 bases in the middle. In DNA form, the CDR3 reads TGCAGTGCTAGAGGACAGGACTCCTACGAGCAGTACTTC. This translates into CSARGQDSYEQYF.

This chain connects TRBV21-1 to TRBJ2-2; the table gives TRBD2 as D, unverified against the DNA. TRBV21-1 is termed a pseudogene. CDR3 size: 11 residues. CDR3 DNA sequence: TGTGCCAGCACCCAAGGCGGGATGGGGTTTTTT. Its protein is CASTQGGMGFF.

This chain connects TRBV20-1 to TRBJ1-2; a possible D gene is TRBD1 (5 bases). Germline loops: CDR1 DFQATT, CDR2 SNEGSKA (reference sequence). Trimming shortened V by 0 bases and J by 12 bases, and 11 bases separated the two germline ends. The CDR3 has 11 residues. The CDR3 DNA follows: TGCAGTGCTAGAGACCCTGGGGGAAACACCTTC. Its protein is CSARDPGGNTF.

CDR3 nucleotide sequence: TGCGCCAGCAGAAAACCGGGACAGATGAGCTACGAGCAGTACTTC. Translated: CASRKPGQMSYEQYF. This chain joins TRBV5-1 and TRBJ2-7; 7 bases match TRBD1. V shed 5 bases and J 3 bases; nucleotides not matched to a gene: 11. The V gene's germline CDR1 is SGHRS and CDR2 YFSETQ. CDR3 length: 15 residues.

This clonotype was observed a few times. This chain connects TRBV9 to TRBJ1-1, with 7 bases that match TRBD1. The CDR3 is made up of 17 amino acids. Germline V CDR1 and CDR2: SGDLS, YYNGEE. The J segment lost 1 base and the V segment lost 2 bases, leaving 11 bases of the junction unmatched. CDR3 in amino acids: CASSVGQAQPENTEAFF. Written as DNA, the CDR3 is TGTGCCAGCAGCGTTGGACAGGCCCAGCCTGAGAACACTGAAGCTTTCTTT.

V and J are TRBV21-1 and TRBJ2-2. TRBV21-1 is termed a pseudogene. The CDR3 loop spans 12 amino acids. CDR3: CASTLNTGELFF. The CDR3 DNA reads as TGTGCCAGCACTCTGAACACCGGGGAGCTGTTTTTT.

This chain uses TRBV15 with TRBJ2-3, with D hard to call. CDR1 LNHNV and CDR2 YYDKDF come from the germline V gene (reference sequence). There are 14 residues in the CDR3. Trimming pared 0 bases from V and 2 bases from J, leaving 6 bases between. The CDR3 is CATSRDPLTDTQYF. Here the CDR3 DNA reads TGTGCCACCAGCAGAGATCCCCTCACAGATACGCAGTATTTT.

V is TRBV20-1 and J is TRBJ2-3; D may match TRBD1 or TRBD2 (6 bases each). This CDR3 contains 14 residues. Germline CDR1 DFQATT, CDR2 SNEGSKA (reference sequence). Trimming shortened V by 5 bases and J by 0 bases, and 12 bases separated the two germline ends. CDR3 nucleotide sequence: TGCAGTGCTCCGGCCGGGGGCAGCACAGATACGCAGTATTTT. It specifies CSAPAGGSTDTQYF.

The chain combines TRBV4-3 with TRBJ2-5; D may be TRBD1 (6 bases). The V gene's germline CDR1 is LGHNA and CDR2 YSLEER. CDR3 size: 16 residues. The V end lost 0 bases, the J end lost 3 bases, and 14 bases lay between the germline ends. The DNA for the CDR3 is TGCGCCAGCAGCCAAGATTTGGCGAGGGGGAAAGAGACCCAGTACTTC. Amino acid sequence: CASSQDLARGKETQYF.

The chain carries TRBV11-2 and TRBJ2-5, with D tentatively TRBD2 (6 bases). Germline V gene data show CDR1 as SGHAT and CDR2 as FQNNGV. V was pared by 0 bases and J by 0 bases, with 8 bases between. The CDR3 is made up of 15 amino acids. CDR3 coding DNA: TGTGCCAGCAGCTTAGAACGGGAGTACCAAGAGACCCAGTACTTC. Residues: CASSLEREYQETQYF.

The sample holds a few counts of this clonotype. The chain combines TRBV12-3 or TRBV12-4 with TRBJ1-3; D unresolved. The CDR3 has 14 residues. The V and J ends lost 3 bases and 10 bases respectively, with 16 bases between them. Here the CDR3 reads CASSFGQASGTIYF. CDR3 DNA sequence: TGTGCCAGCAGTTTTGGGCAGGCTTCGGGGACCATATATTTT.

The sample holds a few counts of this clonotype. The CDR3 DNA reads TGTGCCAGCAGCTTAAACCGAGGGGCCGGTGAAGCTTTCTTT. This codes for CASSLNRGAGEAFF. The chain combines TRBV7-3 with TRBJ1-1; TRBD1 is a possible D gene (5 bases). The CDR3 runs to 14 residues. Germline V gene sequence: CDR1 SGHTA, CDR2 FQGTGA. V lost 1 base, J lost 7 bases, and 13 bases lay in between.

The chain recombines TRBV6-5 with TRBJ1-1; D possibly corresponds to TRBD1 (6 bases). Germline V gives CDR1 MNHEY, CDR2 SVGAGI. The CDR3 has 12 amino acids. Between the trimmed V and J ends, which lost 9 bases and 3 bases, there was a span of 11 bases. CDR3 DNA sequence: TGTGCCAGTTCACAGGGTTACACTGAAGCTTTCTTT. It specifies CASSQGYTEAFF.

V usage is TRBV20-1 and J usage is TRBJ1-5; D is ambiguous. V was trimmed by 4 bases and J by 2 bases, leaving 9 bases between them. This CDR3 spans 13 amino acids. Germline-derived CDR1 and CDR2 are DFQATT and SNEGSKA (reference sequence). This CDR3 is CSAKVGGNQPQHF. The CDR3 DNA is TGCAGTGCTAAAGTGGGCGGCAATCAGCCCCAGCATTTT.

The genes are TRBV15 and TRBJ2-7; no definite D call. Germline CDR1 and CDR2: LNHNV and YYDKDF (reference sequence). This CDR3 is 13 amino acids long. V lost 0 bases and J lost 10, with 13 bases in between. The CDR3 reads CATSRDPTSFQYF. The CDR3 region has the DNA TGTGCCACCAGCAGAGATCCGACGTCGTTTCAGTACTTC.